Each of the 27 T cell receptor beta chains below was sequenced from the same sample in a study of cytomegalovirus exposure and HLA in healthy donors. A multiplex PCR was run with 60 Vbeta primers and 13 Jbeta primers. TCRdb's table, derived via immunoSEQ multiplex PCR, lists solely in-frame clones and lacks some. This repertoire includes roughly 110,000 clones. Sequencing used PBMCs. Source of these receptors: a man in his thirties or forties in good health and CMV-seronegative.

CDR3: CASSPPTGSKEQYF. Written as DNA, the CDR3 is TGCGCCAGCAGCCCCCCGACAGGGTCCAAAGAGCAGTACTTC. The chain has TRBV4-1 and TRBJ2-7, with TRBD1 identical over 7 bases. This CDR3 has 14 amino acids. Germline V gene sequence: CDR1 MGHRA, CDR2 YSYEKL. The V segment lost 4 bases and the J segment 7 bases; nucleotides outside the gene matches: 10.

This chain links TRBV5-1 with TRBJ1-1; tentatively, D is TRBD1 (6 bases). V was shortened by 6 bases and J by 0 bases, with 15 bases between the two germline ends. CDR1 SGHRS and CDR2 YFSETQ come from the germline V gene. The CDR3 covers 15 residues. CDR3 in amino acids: CASTVDRRLNTEAFF. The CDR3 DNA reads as TGCGCCAGCACCGTGGACAGACGCCTGAACACTGAAGCTTTCTTT. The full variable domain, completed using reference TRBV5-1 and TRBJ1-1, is KAGVTQTPRYLIKTRGQQVTLSCSPISGHRSVSWYQQTPGQGLQFLFEYFSETQRNKGNFPGRFSGRQFSNSRSEMNVSTLELGDSALYLCASTVDRRLNTEAFFGQGTRLTVV.

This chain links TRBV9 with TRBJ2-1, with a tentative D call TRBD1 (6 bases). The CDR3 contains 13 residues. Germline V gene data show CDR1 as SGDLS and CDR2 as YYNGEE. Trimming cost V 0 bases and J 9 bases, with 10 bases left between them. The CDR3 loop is CASSVVLGGEQFF. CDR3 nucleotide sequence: TGTGCCAGCAGCGTAGTGTTAGGGGGTGAGCAGTTCTTC.

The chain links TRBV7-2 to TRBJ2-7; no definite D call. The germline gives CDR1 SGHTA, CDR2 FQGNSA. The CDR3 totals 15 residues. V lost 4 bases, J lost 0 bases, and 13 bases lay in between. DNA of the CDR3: TGTGCCAGCAGCTCGCAACCACTTGACTCCTACGAGCAGTACTTC. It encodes CASSSQPLDSYEQYF. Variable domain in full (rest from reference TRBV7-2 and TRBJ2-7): GAGVSQSPSNKVTEKGKDVELRCDPISGHTALYWYRQSLGQGLEFLIYFQGNSAPDKSGLPSDRFSAERTGGSVSTLTIQRTQQEDSAVYLCASSSQPLDSYEQYFGPGTRLTVT.

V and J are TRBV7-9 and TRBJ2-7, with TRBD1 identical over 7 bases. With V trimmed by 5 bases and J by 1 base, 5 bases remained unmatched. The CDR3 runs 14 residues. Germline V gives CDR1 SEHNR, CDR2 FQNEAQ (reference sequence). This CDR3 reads CASSPWTGSYEQYF. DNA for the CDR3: TGTGCCAGCAGCCCCTGGACAGGATCCTACGAGCAGTACTTC.

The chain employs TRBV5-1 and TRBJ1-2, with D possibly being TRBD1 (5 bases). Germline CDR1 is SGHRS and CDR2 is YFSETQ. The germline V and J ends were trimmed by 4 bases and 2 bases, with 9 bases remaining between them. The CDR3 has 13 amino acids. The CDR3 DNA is TGCGCCAGCAGCGCCCAGGGCAACTATGGCTACACCTTC. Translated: CASSAQGNYGYTF.

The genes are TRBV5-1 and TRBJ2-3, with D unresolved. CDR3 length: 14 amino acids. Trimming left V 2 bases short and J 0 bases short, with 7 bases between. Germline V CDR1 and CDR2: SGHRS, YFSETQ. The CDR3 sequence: CASSLIPSTDTQYF. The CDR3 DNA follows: TGCGCCAGCAGCTTAATCCCTAGCACAGATACGCAGTATTTT.

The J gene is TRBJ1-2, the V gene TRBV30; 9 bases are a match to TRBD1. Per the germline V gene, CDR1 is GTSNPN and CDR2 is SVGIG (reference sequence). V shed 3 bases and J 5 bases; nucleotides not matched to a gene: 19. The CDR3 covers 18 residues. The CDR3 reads CAWSRSSFGTGFPYGYTF. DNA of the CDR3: TGTGCCTGGAGCCGTTCATCGTTCGGGACAGGGTTCCCTTATGGCTACACCTTC.

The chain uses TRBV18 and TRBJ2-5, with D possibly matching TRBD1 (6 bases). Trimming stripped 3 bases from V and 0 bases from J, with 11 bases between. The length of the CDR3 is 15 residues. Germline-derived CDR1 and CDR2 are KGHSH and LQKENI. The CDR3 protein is CASSPGTLYQETQYF. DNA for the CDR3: TGTGCCAGCTCACCCGGGACACTGTACCAAGAGACCCAGTACTTC. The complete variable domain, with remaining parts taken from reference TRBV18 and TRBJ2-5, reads NAGVMQNPRHLVRRRGQEARLRCSPMKGHSHVYWYRQLPEEGLKFMVYLQKENIIDESGMPKERFSAEFPKEGPSILRIQQVVRGDSAAYFCASSPGTLYQETQYFGPGTRLLVL.

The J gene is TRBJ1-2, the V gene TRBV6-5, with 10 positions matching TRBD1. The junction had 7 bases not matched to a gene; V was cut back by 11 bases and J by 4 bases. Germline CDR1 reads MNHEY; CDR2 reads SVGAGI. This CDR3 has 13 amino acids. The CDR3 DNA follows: TGTGCCTCGGGGACAGGGGCGGGCTATGGCTACACCTTC. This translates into CASGTGAGYGYTF.

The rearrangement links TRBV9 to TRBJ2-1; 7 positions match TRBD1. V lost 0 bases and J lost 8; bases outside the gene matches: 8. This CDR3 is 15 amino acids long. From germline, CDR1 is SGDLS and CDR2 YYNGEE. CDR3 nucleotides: TGTGCCAGCAGCGTAGGACAGGGCGCCGACCATGAGCAGTTCTTC. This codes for CASSVGQGADHEQFF.

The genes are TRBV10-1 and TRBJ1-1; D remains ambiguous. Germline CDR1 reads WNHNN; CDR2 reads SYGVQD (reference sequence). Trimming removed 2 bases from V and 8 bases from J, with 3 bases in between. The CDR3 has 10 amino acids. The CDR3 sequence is CASSETEAFF. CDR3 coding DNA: TGCGCCAGCAGTGAGACAGAAGCTTTCTTT.

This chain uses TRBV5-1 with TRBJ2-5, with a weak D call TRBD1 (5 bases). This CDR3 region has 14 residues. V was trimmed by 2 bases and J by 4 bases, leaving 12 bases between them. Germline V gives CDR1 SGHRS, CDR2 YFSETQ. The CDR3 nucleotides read TGCGCCAGCAGCTTCCAGGGCACAGGAGAGACCCAGTACTTC. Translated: CASSFQGTGETQYF.

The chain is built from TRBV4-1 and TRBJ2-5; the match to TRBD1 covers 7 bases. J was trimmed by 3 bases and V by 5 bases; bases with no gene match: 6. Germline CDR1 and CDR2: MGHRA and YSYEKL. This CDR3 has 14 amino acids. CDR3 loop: CASSSLQGKETQYF. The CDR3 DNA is TGCGCCAGCAGCTCCCTACAGGGGAAAGAGACCCAGTACTTC.

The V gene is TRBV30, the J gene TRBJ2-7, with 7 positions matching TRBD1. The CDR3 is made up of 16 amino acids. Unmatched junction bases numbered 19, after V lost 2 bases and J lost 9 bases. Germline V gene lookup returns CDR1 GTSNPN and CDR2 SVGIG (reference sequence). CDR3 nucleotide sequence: TGTGCCTGGAGTCTTTCTCATTCCGGGACAGAAAAAGGGCAGTACTTC. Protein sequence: CAWSLSHSGTEKGQYF. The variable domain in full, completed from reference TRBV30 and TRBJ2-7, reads SQTIHQWPATLVQPVGSPLSLECTVEGTSNPNLYWYRQAAGRGLQLLFYSVGIGQISSEVPQNLSASRPQDRQFILSSKKLLLSDSGFYLCAWSLSHSGTEKGQYFGPGTRLTVT.

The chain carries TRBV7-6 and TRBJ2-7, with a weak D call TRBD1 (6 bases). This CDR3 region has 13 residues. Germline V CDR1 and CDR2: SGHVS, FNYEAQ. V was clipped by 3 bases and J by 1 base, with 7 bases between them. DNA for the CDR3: TGTGCCAGCAGCTTCGACAGGTCCTACGAGCAGTACTTC. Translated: CASSFDRSYEQYF.

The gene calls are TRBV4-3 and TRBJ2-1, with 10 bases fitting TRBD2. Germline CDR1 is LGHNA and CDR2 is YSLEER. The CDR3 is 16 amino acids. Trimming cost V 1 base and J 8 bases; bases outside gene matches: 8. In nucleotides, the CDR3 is TGCGCCAGCAGCCAAGGGGGAGCGGGGGGGCCGTATGAGCAGTTCTTC. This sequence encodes CASSQGGAGGPYEQFF.

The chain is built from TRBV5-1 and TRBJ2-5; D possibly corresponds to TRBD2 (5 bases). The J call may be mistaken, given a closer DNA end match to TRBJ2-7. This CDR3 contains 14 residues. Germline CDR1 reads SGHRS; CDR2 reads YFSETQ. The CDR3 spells CASSLGGDKDEQYF. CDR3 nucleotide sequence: TGCGCCAGCAGCTTGGGGGGAGATAAGGACGAGCAGTACTTC.

CDR3 protein: CASSSLGPTGTTDTQYF. CDR3 DNA: TGTGCCAGCAGTTCCCTGGGCCCGACAGGGACCACAGATACGCAGTATTTT. The V gene is TRBV27, the J gene TRBJ2-3; 7 nucleotides align to TRBD1. Germline CDR1 and CDR2: MNHEY and SMNVEV (reference sequence). This CDR3 contains 17 residues. Trimming cost V 4 bases and J 2 bases; bases outside gene matches: 12.

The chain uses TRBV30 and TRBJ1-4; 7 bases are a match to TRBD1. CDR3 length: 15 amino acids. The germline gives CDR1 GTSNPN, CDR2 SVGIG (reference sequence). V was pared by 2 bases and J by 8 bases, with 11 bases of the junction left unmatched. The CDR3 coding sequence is TGTGCCTGGAGTCAGAAGACAGGGAAATACGAAAAACTGTTTTTT. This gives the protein CAWSQKTGKYEKLFF.

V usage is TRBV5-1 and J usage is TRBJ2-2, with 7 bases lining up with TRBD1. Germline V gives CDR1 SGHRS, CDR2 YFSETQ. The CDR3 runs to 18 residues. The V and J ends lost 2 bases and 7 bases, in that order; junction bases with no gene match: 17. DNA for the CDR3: TGCGCCAGCAGCTTCCCCGCAGGACAGGCGATGCTGAGCGGGGAGCTGTTTTTT. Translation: CASSFPAGQAMLSGELFF. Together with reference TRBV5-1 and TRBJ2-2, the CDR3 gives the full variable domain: KAGVTQTPRYLIKTRGQQVTLSCSPISGHRSVSWYQQTPGQGLQFLFEYFSETQRNKGNFPGRFSGRQFSNSRSEMNVSTLELGDSALYLCASSFPAGQAMLSGELFFGEGSRLTVL.

CDR3 loop: CASSIRGFGQPQHF. The DNA of the CDR3 is TGTGCCAGTAGTATCAGGGGTTTCGGACAGCCCCAGCATTTT. The V call is TRBV19, the J call TRBJ1-5; the D gene is possibly TRBD1 (6 bases). Per germline, CDR1 LNHDA and CDR2 SQIVND (reference sequence). The CDR3 covers 14 residues. V lost 3 bases and J 7 bases, leaving 13 bases between the germline ends.

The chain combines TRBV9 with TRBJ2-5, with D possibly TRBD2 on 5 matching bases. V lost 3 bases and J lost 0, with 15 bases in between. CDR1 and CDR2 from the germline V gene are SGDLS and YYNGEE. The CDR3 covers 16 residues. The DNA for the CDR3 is TGTGCCAGCAGCGAGGGTAGTGGAGGAAACCAAGAGACCCAGTACTTC. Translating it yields CASSEGSGGNQETQYF. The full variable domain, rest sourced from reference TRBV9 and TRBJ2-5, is DSGVTQTPKHLITATGQRVTLRCSPRSGDLSVYWYQQSLDQGLQFLIQYYNGEERAKGNILERFSAQQFPDLHSELNLSSLELGDSALYFCASSEGSGGNQETQYFGPGTRLLVL.

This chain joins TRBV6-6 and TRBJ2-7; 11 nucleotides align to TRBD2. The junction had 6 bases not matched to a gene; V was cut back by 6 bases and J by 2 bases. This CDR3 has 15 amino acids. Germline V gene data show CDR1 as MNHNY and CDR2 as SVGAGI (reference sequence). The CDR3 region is CASSQGLAGTYEQYF. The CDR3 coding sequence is TGTGCCAGCAGCCAAGGACTAGCGGGTACCTACGAGCAGTACTTC.

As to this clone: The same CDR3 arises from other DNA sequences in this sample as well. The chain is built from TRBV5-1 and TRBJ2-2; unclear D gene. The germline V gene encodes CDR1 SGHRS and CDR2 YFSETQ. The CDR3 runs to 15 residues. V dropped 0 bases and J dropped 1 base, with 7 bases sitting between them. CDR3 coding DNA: TGCGCCAGCAGCTTGGGCAGTCAGAACACCGGGGAGCTGTTTTTT. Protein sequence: CASSLGSQNTGELFF.

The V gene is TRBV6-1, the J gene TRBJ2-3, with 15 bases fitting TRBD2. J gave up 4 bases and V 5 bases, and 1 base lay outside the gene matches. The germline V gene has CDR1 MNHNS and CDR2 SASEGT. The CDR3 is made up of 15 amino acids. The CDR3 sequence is CASSWTSGGADTQYF. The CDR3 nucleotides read TGTGCCAGCAGTTGGACTAGCGGGGGGGCAGATACGCAGTATTTT.

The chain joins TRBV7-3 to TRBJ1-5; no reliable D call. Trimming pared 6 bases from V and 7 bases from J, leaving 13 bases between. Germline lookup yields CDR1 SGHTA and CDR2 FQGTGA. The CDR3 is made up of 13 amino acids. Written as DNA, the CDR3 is TGTGCCAGCAGTGGCGGGCTGGGGCAGCCCCAGCATTTT. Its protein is CASSGGLGQPQHF.